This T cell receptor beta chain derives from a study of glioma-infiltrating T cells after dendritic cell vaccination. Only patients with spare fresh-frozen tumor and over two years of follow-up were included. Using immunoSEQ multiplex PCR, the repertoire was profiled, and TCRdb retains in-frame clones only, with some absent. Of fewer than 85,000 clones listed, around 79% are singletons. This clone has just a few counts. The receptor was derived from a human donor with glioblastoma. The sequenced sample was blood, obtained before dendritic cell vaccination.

The CDR3 protein is CASSLAGGTGSVEKLFF. Written as DNA, the CDR3 is TGTGCCAGCAGCTTAGCAGGGGGGACAGGGTCGGTTGAAAAACTGTTTTTT. The chain uses TRBV7-8 and TRBJ1-4; 9 nucleotides match TRBD1. Germline V CDR1 and CDR2: SGHVS, FQNEAQ. CDR3 length: 17 residues. The V and J ends lost 0 bases and 7 bases, in that order; junction bases with no gene match: 9.